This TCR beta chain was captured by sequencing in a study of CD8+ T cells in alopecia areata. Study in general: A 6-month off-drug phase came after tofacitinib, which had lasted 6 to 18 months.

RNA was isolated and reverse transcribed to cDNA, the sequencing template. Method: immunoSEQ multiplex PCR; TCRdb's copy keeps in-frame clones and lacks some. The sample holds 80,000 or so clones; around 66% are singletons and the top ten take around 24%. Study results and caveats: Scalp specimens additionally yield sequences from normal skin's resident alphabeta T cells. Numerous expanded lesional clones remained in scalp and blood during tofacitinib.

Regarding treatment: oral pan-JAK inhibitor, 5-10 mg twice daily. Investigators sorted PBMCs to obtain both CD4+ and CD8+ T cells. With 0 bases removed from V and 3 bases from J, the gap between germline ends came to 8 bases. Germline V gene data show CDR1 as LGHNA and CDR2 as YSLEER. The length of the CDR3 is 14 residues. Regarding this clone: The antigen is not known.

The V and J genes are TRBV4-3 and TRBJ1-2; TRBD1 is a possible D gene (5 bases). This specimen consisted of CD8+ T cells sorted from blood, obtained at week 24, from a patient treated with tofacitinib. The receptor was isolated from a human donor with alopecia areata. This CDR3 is CASSQDLGDYGYTF. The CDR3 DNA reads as TGCGCCAGCAGCCAAGATTTAGGGGACTATGGCTACACCTTC.